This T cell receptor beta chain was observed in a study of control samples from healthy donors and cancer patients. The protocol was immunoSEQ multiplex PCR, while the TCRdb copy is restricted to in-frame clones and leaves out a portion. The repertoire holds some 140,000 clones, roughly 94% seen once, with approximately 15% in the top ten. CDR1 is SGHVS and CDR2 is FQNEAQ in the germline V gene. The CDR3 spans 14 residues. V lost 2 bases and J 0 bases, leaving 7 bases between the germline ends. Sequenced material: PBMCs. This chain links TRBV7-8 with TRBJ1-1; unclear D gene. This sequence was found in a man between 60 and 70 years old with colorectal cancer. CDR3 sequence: CASSLIQLNTEAFF. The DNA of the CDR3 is TGTGCCAGCAGCTTAATACAGTTGAACACTGAAGCTTTCTTT.